These 18 T cell receptor beta chains originate from one sample sequenced in a study of T-cell memory formation after mild COVID-19. TCRdb redid the calling of the 5' RACE reads with MiXCR, one entry per CDR3 protein. The sample includes over 70,000 distinct CDR3 sequences, more than 13% of them seen just once. The specimen sequenced was PBMCs or a T cell subset sorted from them (not recorded which). All receptors come from a man younger than 35 who had mild COVID-19 (a few samples of this study predate the infection). Cell type and time point are not known.

In nucleotides, the CDR3 is TGTGCCAGCAGGGAACGGGACAGGGGGCTCTCCTACGAGCAGTACTTC. It yields the protein CASRERDRGLSYEQYF. V and J are TRBV27 and TRBJ2-7, with 12 bases that match TRBD1. This CDR3 spans 16 amino acids. Germline-derived CDR1 and CDR2 are MNHEY and SMNVEV (reference sequence). V trimming: 6 bases; J trimming: 0 bases; junction bases outside the gene matches: 6.

This clonotype has just a few counts. V and J are TRBV29-1 and TRBJ2-2; tentatively, D is TRBD1 (6 bases). The germline gives CDR1 SQVTM, CDR2 ANQGSEA. V was clipped by 4 bases and J by 4 bases, with 7 bases between them. CDR3 length equals 12 residues. CDR3 nucleotides: TGCAGCGTTGCGGACAGCACCGGGGAGCTGTTTTTT. Translating gives CSVADSTGELFF.

The chain recombines TRBV3-1 with TRBJ2-5; 8 positions agree with TRBD2. V trimming: 3 bases; J trimming: 5 bases; junction bases outside the gene matches: 8. Germline CDR1 reads LGHDT; CDR2 reads YNNKEL (reference sequence). This CDR3 contains 15 residues. The DNA for the CDR3 is TGTGCCAGCAGCCACACGGGGTTAGCGGGGGAGACCCAGTACTTC. Encoded protein: CASSHTGLAGETQYF.

The chain uses TRBV19 and TRBJ1-1; D might be TRBD1 (6 bases). The germline V gene encodes CDR1 LNHDA and CDR2 SQIVND (reference sequence). Trimming took off 5 bases at V and 5 bases at J, with 24 bases between the two ends. The CDR3 covers 17 residues. CDR3 amino acids: CASSPLRDTTRRTEAFF. The CDR3, as DNA: TGTGCCAGTAGTCCCCTCCGGGACACGACAAGAAGAACTGAAGCTTTCTTT.

The chain combines TRBV4-2 with TRBJ2-5; D remains unclear. The CDR3 is made up of 13 amino acids. Looked up from germline, CDR1 is LGHNA and CDR2 is YNFKEQ. Trimming took off 1 base at V and 4 bases at J, with 7 bases between the two ends. DNA of the CDR3: TGTGCCAGCAGCCAAGCTCCGGGAGAGACCCAGTACTTC. Translation gives CASSQAPGETQYF.

This clonotype occurred a few times. The chain is built from TRBV18 and TRBJ1-3; D remains unclear. V was cut by 1 base and J by 3 bases, with 13 bases left in between. This CDR3 is built from 16 residues. The V gene's germline CDR1 is KGHSH and CDR2 LQKENI. The CDR3 DNA reads TGTGCCAGCTCACCACAGGGTGCGGCGGTTGGAAACACCATATATTTT. As protein: CASSPQGAAVGNTIYF.

The chain joins TRBV4-2 to TRBJ2-7; D unresolved. The CDR3 is made up of 15 amino acids. CDR1 and CDR2 (germline): LGHNA, YNFKEQ. Trimming left V 3 bases short and J 6 bases short, with 18 bases between. As DNA, the CDR3 is TGTGCCAGCAGCCAGACCCCCAGAGCAGATATCGAGCAGTACTTC. Encoded protein: CASSQTPRADIEQYF.

The chain combines TRBV7-9 with TRBJ2-7; a possible D gene is TRBD2 (5 bases). The CDR3 sequence is 13 residues long. Germline V lookup: CDR1 SEHNR, CDR2 FQNEAQ (reference sequence). The V end was cut by 5 bases, the J end by 7 bases, with 15 bases between. Written as DNA, the CDR3 is TGTGCCAGCAGCCTAGTCCGCGGGCCAGAGCAGTACTTC. Residues: CASSLVRGPEQYF.

This clonotype was seen only a few times. The chain couples TRBV7-3 to TRBJ2-3; 7 positions agree with TRBD2. V dropped 0 bases and J dropped 2; count of bases not matched to a gene: 5. The CDR3 is made up of 16 amino acids. The germline gives CDR1 SGHTA, CDR2 FQGTGA. CDR3 sequence (DNA): TGTGCCAGCAGCTTAACGTTGAGCGGGACCACAGATACGCAGTATTTT. It encodes CASSLTLSGTTDTQYF.

A word on this clonotype: A much larger clone lies one base from this, so it may be a read error. The CDR3 ends on some other residue instead of the conserved phenylalanine or tryptophan, so this is likely a read error. The V and J genes are TRBV24-1 and TRBJ2-4; D ambiguous. Germline CDR1 and CDR2: KGHDR and SFDVKD. V dropped 4 bases and J dropped 5 bases, with 8 bases sitting between them. This CDR3 contains 13 residues. The CDR3: CATSDPLQNIQYL. CDR3 DNA: TGTGCCACCAGTGACCCCTTGCAAAACATTCAGTACCTC.

CDR3 region: CASSYTGAMRDTQYF. CDR3 DNA: TGTGCCAGCAGTTACACGGGAGCGATGCGCGATACGCAGTATTTT. The rearrangement joins TRBV6-2 or TRBV6-3 to TRBJ2-3, with D maybe TRBD2 (6 bases). Germline V gene sequence: CDR1 MNHEY, CDR2 SVGEGT. The CDR3 is 15 residues long. The germline V and J ends were trimmed by 2 bases and 6 bases, with 15 bases remaining between them.

The V and J genes are TRBV6-1 and TRBJ2-7; TRBD1 aligns across 7 bases. The CDR3 runs 14 residues. J gave up 5 bases and V 5 bases, and 9 bases lay outside the gene matches. CDR1 and CDR2 (germline): MNHNS, SASEGT. In DNA form, the CDR3 reads TGTGCCAGCAGTCCGGAGACAGGGCCGGACGAGCAGTACTTC. Translation: CASSPETGPDEQYF.

This clonotype was picked up a small number of times. The chain couples TRBV6-4 to TRBJ2-2; no clear D gene. CDR1 and CDR2 from the germline V gene are MRHNA and SNTAGT. This CDR3 comprises 16 residues. The ends were cut back, 1 base at V and 0 bases at J, with 9 bases in the middle. CDR3 loop: CASSDFPNSNTGELFF. DNA of the CDR3: TGTGCCAGCAGTGACTTTCCGAACTCGAACACCGGGGAGCTGTTTTTT.

This clonotype has a count of ten or more. The chain recombines TRBV7-2 with TRBJ1-2; D is unresolved. V lost 0 bases and J 5 bases, leaving 13 bases between the germline ends. This CDR3 has 15 residues. Germline-derived CDR1 and CDR2 are SGHTA and FQGNSA. Here the CDR3 reads CASSLALTLGYGYTF. The DNA for the CDR3 is TGTGCCAGCAGCTTAGCTCTCACTCTGGGATATGGCTACACCTTC. Combining the CDR3 with reference TRBV7-2 and TRBJ1-2 gives the whole variable domain GAGVSQSPSNKVTEKGKDVELRCDPISGHTALYWYRQSLGQGLEFLIYFQGNSAPDKSGLPSDRFSAERTGGSVSTLTIQRTQQEDSAVYLCASSLALTLGYGYTFGSGTRLTVV.

The J gene is TRBJ2-7, the V gene TRBV7-7; D is unclear. V was shortened by 10 bases and J by 6 bases, with 10 bases between the two germline ends. Germline CDR1 and CDR2: SSHAT and FNYEAQ (reference sequence). CDR3 length: 10 amino acids. CDR3 nucleotides: TGTGCCACCATCGGGTCCGAGCAGTACGTC. The encoded protein is CATIGSEQYV.

This clonotype was seen only a few times. The rearrangement joins TRBV27 to TRBJ2-7; the D is unclear. V was cut by 6 bases and J by 4 bases, with 13 bases left in between. From germline, CDR1 is MNHEY and CDR2 SMNVEV (reference sequence). CDR3 length: 13 amino acids. In DNA form, the CDR3 reads TGTGCCAGCAGCTACTCCGGGCCATACGAGCAGTACTTC. Translating it yields CASSYSGPYEQYF.

This chain uses TRBV7-9 with TRBJ2-5, with 7 bases fitting TRBD2. The CDR3 extends over 13 amino acids. Per the germline V gene, CDR1 is SEHNR and CDR2 is FQNEAQ (reference sequence). J gave up 7 bases and V 1 base, and 3 bases lay outside the gene matches. CDR3: CASSLVPGGTQYF. The CDR3 nucleotides are TGTGCCAGCAGCTTAGTCCCGGGGGGGACCCAGTACTTC.

The rearrangement joins TRBV5-6 to TRBJ1-1; 8 bases match TRBD1. This CDR3 has 13 residues. Per the germline V gene, CDR1 is SGHDT and CDR2 is YYEEEE. J lost 4 bases, V lost 4 bases, and 3 bases had no gene match. Here the CDR3 DNA reads TGTGCCAGCAGCCAGACAGGGGTCACTGAAGCTTTCTTT. Translating gives CASSQTGVTEAFF. Supplemented by reference TRBV5-6 and TRBJ1-1, the full variable domain reads DAGVTQSPTHLIKTRGQQVTLRCSPKSGHDTVSWYQQALGQGPQFIFQYYEEEERQRGNFPDRFSGHQFPNYSSELNVNALLLGDSALYLCASSQTGVTEAFFGQGTRLTVV.